A single TCR beta chain is shown here with its context. The target antigen is unknown. These data come from a study of T-cell reconstitution after alpha-beta-depleted transplantation in children. The CDR3 has 13 residues. V lost 4 bases, J lost 2 bases, and 3 bases stayed unmatched. The germline V gene encodes CDR1 DFQATT and CDR2 SNEGSKA (reference sequence). Using unique molecular identifiers, the investigators prepared the TCRbeta library. TCRdb reprocessed the PCR reads via MiXCR and lists one record per CDR3 protein. The sample gives some 180,000 distinct CDR3 sequences, around 7% of which show up once; about 5.9% is in the top ten. General observations from the study: About two months after transplant, alpha-beta T cells reportedly came from several hundred expanded graft clones. The authors attributed T-cell counts and diversity one year after transplant mostly to newly produced T cells.

The specimen comprised PBMCs, sampled before TCRalphabeta/CD19-depleted stem cell transplant. The rearrangement links TRBV20-1 to TRBJ1-2; 8 bases agree with TRBD1. This TCR derives from a boy aged 2-9 years with acute lymphoblastic leukemia, due to receive a stem cell transplant. The CDR3 sequence: CSANGDRNYGYTF. The CDR3 DNA sequence: TGCAGTGCTAATGGGGACAGGAACTATGGCTACACCTTC.